The rows below give T cell receptor beta chains drawn from one sample of a study of technical replicates of blood from a handful of donors. Profiled with immunoSEQ multiplex PCR; TCRdb holds only in-frame clones, not every one. This table has about 49,000 clones, approximately 90% appearing once. The specimen sequenced was PBMCs. These TCRs come from a human donor in good health. Some clones in this sample may be carry-over from other donors' samples. CDR3s leave out the opening cysteine and the closing phenylalanine or tryptophan. The order of the fields is V gene, J gene, CDR3 protein.

V: TRBV30; J: TRBJ2-5; CDR3: AWDGTSGRGETQY
V: TRBV10-1; J: TRBJ1-2; CDR3: ASSESSRGLSGYT
V: TRBV7-7; J: TRBJ2-2; CDR3: ASSLGGFGELF
V: TRBV6-1; J: TRBJ2-5; CDR3: ASSIKGGAQY
V: TRBV5-6; J: TRBJ1-6; CDR3: ASSRTDRGPSPLH
V: TRBV7-9; J: TRBJ2-5; CDR3: ASSDRGHDSETQY
V: TRBV7-2; J: TRBJ2-7; CDR3: ASSQPLGGREQY
V: TRBV19; J: TRBJ2-7; CDR3: ATLTGIPPYLYEQY
V: TRBV10-3; J: TRBJ1-5; CDR3: AISGGQANQPQH
V: TRBV5-1; J: TRBJ1-1; CDR3: ASSLAGGYTEAF
V: TRBV5-1; J: TRBJ1-1; CDR3: ASSQGTRGTEAF
V: TRBV5-1; J: TRBJ1-1; CDR3: ASSEQGVNTEAF
V: TRBV7-8; J: TRBJ2-3; CDR3: ASSLGGPGTDTQY
V: TRBV21-1; J: TRBJ2-7; CDR3: ASSTQVPGTAVARWY
V: TRBV5-1; J: TRBJ1-1; CDR3: ASSSTGRNTEAF
V: TRBV7-8; J: TRBJ1-1; CDR3: ASSLAEGGFIAF
V: TRBV9; J: TRBJ2-1; CDR3: ASSVEGVMDEQF
V: TRBV6-1; J: TRBJ2-5; CDR3: ASSGTYARGTQY
V: TRBV27; J: TRBJ2-7; CDR3: ASSLSWQGPYEQY
V: TRBV19; J: TRBJ2-6; CDR3: ASSSFPGQASSGANVLT
V: TRBV18; J: TRBJ2-7; CDR3: ASSPWEMSEQY
V: TRBV7-3; J: TRBJ2-7; CDR3: ASSLTGGGTYEQY
V: TRBV21-1; J: TRBJ1-2; CDR3: ASSKDKNYGYT
V: TRBV10-3; J: TRBJ1-1; CDR3: AISGSGGKRNTEAF
V: TRBV25-1; J: TRBJ2-1; CDR3: ASSVRGLAGGEQF
V: TRBV19; J: TRBJ1-6; CDR3: ASFIEQRNSPLH
V: TRBV25-1; J: TRBJ1-2; CDR3: ASSGRGIYGYT
V: TRBV27; J: TRBJ1-6; CDR3: ASSYVFYNSPLH
V: TRBV7-9; J: TRBJ2-7; CDR3: ASSPTGEEYEQY
V: TRBV5-1; J: TRBJ2-2; CDR3: ASSQTGGFNTGELF
V: TRBV7-9; J: TRBJ2-7; CDR3: ASSFPGLSSYEQY
V: TRBV7-2; J: TRBJ2-1; CDR3: ASSPNSFNEQF
V: TRBV7-9; J: TRBJ1-4; CDR3: ASSPPGQGAEKLF
V: TRBV2; J: TRBJ2-5; CDR3: ASRFPTGGGETQY
V: TRBV6-6; J: TRBJ2-1; CDR3: ASMPGTSIRNEQF
V: TRBV18; J: TRBJ1-4; CDR3: ASSPRGPAGTNEKLF
V: TRBV9; J: TRBJ2-5; CDR3: ASSVGLAIKETQY
V: TRBV6-1; J: TRBJ2-1; CDR3: ASSEGLAGGGEQF
V: TRBV2; J: TRBJ2-2; CDR3: ASSEPGASGTGELF
V: TRBV28; J: TRBJ2-7; CDR3: ASSFGGSRNEQY
V: TRBV7-2; J: TRBJ2-7; CDR3: ASSLARGGGHEQY
V: TRBV5-6; J: TRBJ2-7; CDR3: ASSLTRGSEQY
V: TRBV7-2; J: TRBJ1-5; CDR3: ASSEDAGGNQPQH
V: TRBV14; J: TRBJ1-6; CDR3: ASRPSGQYNSPLH
V: TRBV11-3; J: TRBJ2-3; CDR3: ASSTGGAPDTQY
V: TRBV4-2; J: TRBJ2-2; CDR3: ASSQDAGEITGELF
V: TRBV6-1; J: TRBJ2-1; CDR3: ASSAGGGRTYNEQF
V: TRBV18; J: TRBJ1-3; CDR3: ASSPEGALSGNTIY
V: TRBV5-6; J: TRBJ2-2; CDR3: ASRLGLPGELF